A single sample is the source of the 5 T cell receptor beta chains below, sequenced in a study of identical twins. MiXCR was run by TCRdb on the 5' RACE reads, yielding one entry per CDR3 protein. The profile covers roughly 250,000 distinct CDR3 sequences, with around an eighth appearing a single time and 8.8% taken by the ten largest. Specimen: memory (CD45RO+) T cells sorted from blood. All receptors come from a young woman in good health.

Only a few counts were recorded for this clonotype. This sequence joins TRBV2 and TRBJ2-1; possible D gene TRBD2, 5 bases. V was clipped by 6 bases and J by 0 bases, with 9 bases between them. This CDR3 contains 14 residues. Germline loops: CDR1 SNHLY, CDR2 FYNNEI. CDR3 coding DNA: TGTGCCAGCAGCCGGGATTACTCCTACAATGAGCAGTTCTTC. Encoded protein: CASSRDYSYNEQFF.

The DNA of the CDR3 is TGCAGCGGGACCCCCGGGGATGAAGCTTTCTTT. This gives the protein CSGTPGDEAFF. The chain links TRBV29-1 to TRBJ1-1, with D unresolved. The length of the CDR3 is 11 residues. Between the trimmed V and J ends, which lost 7 bases and 7 bases, there was a span of 13 bases. Germline CDR1 is SQVTM and CDR2 is ANQGSEA.

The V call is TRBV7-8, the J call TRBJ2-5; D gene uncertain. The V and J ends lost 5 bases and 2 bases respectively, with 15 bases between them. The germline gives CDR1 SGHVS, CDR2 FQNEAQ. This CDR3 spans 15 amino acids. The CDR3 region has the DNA TGTGCCAGCAGCCTGTTACCTCAAGGTCAAGAGACCCAGTACTTC. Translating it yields CASSLLPQGQETQYF.

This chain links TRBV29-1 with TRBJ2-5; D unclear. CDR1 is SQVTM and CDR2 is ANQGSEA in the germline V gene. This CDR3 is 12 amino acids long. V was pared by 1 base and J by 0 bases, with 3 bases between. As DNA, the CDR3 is TGCAGCGTTGAAGGTTACCAAGAGACCCAGTACTTC. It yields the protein CSVEGYQETQYF.

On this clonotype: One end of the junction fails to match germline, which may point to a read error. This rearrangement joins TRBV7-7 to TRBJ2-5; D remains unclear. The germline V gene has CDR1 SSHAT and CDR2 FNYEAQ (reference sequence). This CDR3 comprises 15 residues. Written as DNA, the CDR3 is TGTGCTAGCAGCTTAGCCGCAGAATGGTCAGAGACCCAGTACTTC. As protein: CASSLAAEWSETQYF.